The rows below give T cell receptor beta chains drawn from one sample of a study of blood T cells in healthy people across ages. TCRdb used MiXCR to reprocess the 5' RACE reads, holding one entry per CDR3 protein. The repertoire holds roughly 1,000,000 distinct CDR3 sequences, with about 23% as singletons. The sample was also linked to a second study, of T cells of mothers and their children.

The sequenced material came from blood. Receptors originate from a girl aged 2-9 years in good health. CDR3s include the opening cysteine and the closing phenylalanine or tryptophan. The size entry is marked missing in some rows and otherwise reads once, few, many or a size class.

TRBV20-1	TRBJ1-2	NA	CSASGRYGANYGYTF
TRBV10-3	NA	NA	CAISESGAGVAEQYF
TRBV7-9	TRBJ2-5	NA	CASSLGQPQTQYF
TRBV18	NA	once	CASSPILVDEQYF
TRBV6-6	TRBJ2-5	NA	CASSYPLSGSETQYF
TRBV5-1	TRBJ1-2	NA	CASSPTQGADGYTF
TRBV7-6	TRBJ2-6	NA	CASSPERIGANVLTF
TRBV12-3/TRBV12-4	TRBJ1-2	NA	CASSLGWAAANYGYTF
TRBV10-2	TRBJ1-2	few	CASSESLDWTPNYGYTF
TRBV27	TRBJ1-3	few	CASPVSGPSGNTIYF
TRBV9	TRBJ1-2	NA	CASSVVGGGNYGYTF
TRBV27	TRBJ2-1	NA	CASSLAARQGQFF
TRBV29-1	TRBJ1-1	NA	CSVARDGEAFF
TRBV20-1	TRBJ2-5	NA	CSAIAPGLAGYETQYF
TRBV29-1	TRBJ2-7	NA	CSAMGGGSYEQYF
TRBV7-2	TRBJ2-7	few	CASSFALGRYEQYF
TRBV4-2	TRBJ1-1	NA	CASSQGRQMNTEAFF
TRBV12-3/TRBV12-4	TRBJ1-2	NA	CASSSRQPNGYTF
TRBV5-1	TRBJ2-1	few	CASSRGRGGPMGEQFF
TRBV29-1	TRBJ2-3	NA	CSYGHGGLTDTQYF
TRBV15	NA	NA	CATSNAPRGGFNEQYF
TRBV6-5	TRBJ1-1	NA	CASSYGTFENTEAFF
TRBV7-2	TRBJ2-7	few	CASSSPQGSKQYF
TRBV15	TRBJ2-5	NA	CATSRDPGEQETQYF
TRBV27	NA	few	CASISWDSNEQFF
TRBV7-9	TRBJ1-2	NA	CASSLEGGFNGYTF
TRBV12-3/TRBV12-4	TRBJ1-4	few	CASSSGQGVGKLFF
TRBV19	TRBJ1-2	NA	CASSIRAERVLYGYTF
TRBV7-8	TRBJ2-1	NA	CASSPGRNSVQFF
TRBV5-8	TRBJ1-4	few	CASSLVWENEKLFF
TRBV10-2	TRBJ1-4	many	CASRGGEEKLFF
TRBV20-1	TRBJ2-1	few	CSAPPHGSSYNEQFF
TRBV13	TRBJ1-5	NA	CASSLGGRDQPQHF
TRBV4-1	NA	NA	CASSLSSLAGANEQFF
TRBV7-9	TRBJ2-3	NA	CASSSFRRESTDTQYF
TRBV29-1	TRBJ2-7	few	CSVAPQGVSDEQYF
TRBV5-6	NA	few	CASRRQGSEQFF
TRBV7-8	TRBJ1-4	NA	CASSPVRATRNENLFF
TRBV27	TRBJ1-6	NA	CASSSDRVRSPLHF
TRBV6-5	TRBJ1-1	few	CASARQGGTEAFF
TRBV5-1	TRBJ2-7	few	CASSSAGKSYEQYF
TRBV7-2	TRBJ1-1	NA	CASSLGPVSAFF
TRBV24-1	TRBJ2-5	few	CATSDRRADSLQETQYF
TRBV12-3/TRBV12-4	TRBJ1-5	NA	CASSPGGVGQGINQPQHF